The next 20 T cell receptor beta chains were all read from a single sample in a study of T cells after yellow fever vaccination. One entry per CDR3 protein results from TCRdb running MiXCR on the 5' RACE reads. Found here are approximately 74,000 distinct CDR3 sequences, around 6.2% of them singletons; the top ten hold under 2.5%. Sequencing was performed on CD4+ T cells sorted from PBMCs, taken around 15 days after the first yellow fever vaccination. The receptors shown here come from a man aged 18 to 35 who received the YFV17D yellow fever vaccine.

The gene calls are TRBV20-1 and TRBJ2-5; 11 bases are shared with TRBD1. CDR1 and CDR2 from the germline V gene are DFQATT and SNEGSKA (reference sequence). The CDR3 consists of 15 residues. Trimming removed 1 base from V and 2 bases from J; junction bases left unmatched: 3. The chain's CDR3 is CSARVWDRGQETQYF. The CDR3 nucleotides read TGCAGTGCTAGAGTTTGGGACAGGGGGCAAGAGACCCAGTACTTC.

This clonotype was seen at least ten times. V and J are TRBV15 and TRBJ1-5, with no clear D. V shed 0 bases and J shed 7 bases, with 13 bases lying between them. The CDR3 covers 15 residues. Germline CDR1 and CDR2: LNHNV and YYDKDF (reference sequence). The CDR3 DNA reads TGTGCCACCAGCAGAGATGGAAGGGCCGGACAGCCCCAGCATTTT. Translating gives CATSRDGRAGQPQHF.

V is TRBV6-1 and J is TRBJ2-7; 7 bases match TRBD1. Losses at the gene ends were 8 bases for V and 2 bases for J; bases not matched to a gene: 9. The CDR3 runs to 14 residues. Germline V gene sequence: CDR1 MNHNS, CDR2 SASEGT. CDR3 coding DNA: TGTGCCAGCTTGAGGGGGCAGGGGGCCTACGAGCAGTACGTC. It codes for CASLRGQGAYEQYV.

This clonotype was detected ten times or more. V usage is TRBV10-3 and J usage is TRBJ2-7; TRBD1 matches at 8 bases. V lost 6 bases and J lost 5; bases outside the gene matches: 9. CDR1 is ENHRY and CDR2 is SYGVKD in the germline V gene. The CDR3 loop spans 14 amino acids. CDR3 bases: TGTGCCATCAGATCGGACAGGGAAGGGAACGAGCAGTACTTC. This translates into CAIRSDREGNEQYF.

In its sample, this clonotype was seen many times. V is TRBV3-1 and J is TRBJ2-2; TRBD2 matches at 9 bases. The CDR3 covers 15 residues. V shed 7 bases, J shed 6 bases, and the junction held 9 bases outside the gene matches. Per germline, CDR1 LGHDT and CDR2 YNNKEL (reference sequence). DNA of the CDR3: TGTGCCAGCACCCCAAGCCAGCGGGGGGCCGGGGAGCTGTTTTTT. Translation gives CASTPSQRGAGELFF.

On this clonotype: This may arise from a read error, as a much more abundant clone is one base away. V and J are TRBV4-1 and TRBJ1-6; no reliable D call. The V end was cut by 4 bases, the J end by 9 bases, with 13 bases between. The CDR3 has 14 amino acids. Germline CDR1 and CDR2: MGHRA and YSYEKL. The CDR3 nucleotides read TGCGCCAGCAGCCTCCCTCGGCGAACTTCACCCCTCCACTTT. Translation: CASSLPRRTSPLHF.

This clonotype was detected ten times or more. The J gene is TRBJ2-7, the V gene TRBV5-1; TRBD2 matches at 11 bases. The CDR3 has 14 residues. The germline CDR1 and CDR2 sequences are SGHRS and YFSETQ. V lost 3 bases to trimming and J lost 3 bases; unmatched junction nucleotides: 2. The CDR3 reads CASSSTSGIYEQYF. CDR3 in DNA: TGCGCCAGCAGCTCGACTAGCGGGATCTACGAGCAGTACTTC. Supplemented by reference TRBV5-1 and TRBJ2-7, the full variable domain reads KAGVTQTPRYLIKTRGQQVTLSCSPISGHRSVSWYQQTPGQGLQFLFEYFSETQRNKGNFPGRFSGRQFSNSRSEMNVSTLELGDSALYLCASSSTSGIYEQYFGPGTRLTVT.

This clonotype was counted at least ten times. The chain has TRBV12-3 or TRBV12-4 and TRBJ1-1, with no clear D. V dropped 3 bases and J dropped 1 base, with 6 bases sitting between them. The CDR3 loop spans 13 amino acids. The CDR3 sequence: CASSFWTNTEAFF. In DNA, the CDR3 is TGTGCCAGCAGTTTTTGGACGAACACTGAAGCTTTCTTT.

This clonotype has ten or more counts. This chain joins TRBV18 and TRBJ1-1; D perhaps matches TRBD1 (5 bases). Trimming removed 2 bases at V and 5 bases at J, with 18 bases between. This CDR3 has 16 residues. The germline gives CDR1 KGHSH, CDR2 LQKENI. Here the CDR3 reads CASSPGRVWSGTEAFF. The CDR3 nucleotides read TGTGCCAGCTCACCAGGCAGGGTTTGGAGCGGGACTGAAGCTTTCTTT. Full variable domain (outside the CDR3, taken from reference TRBV18 and TRBJ1-1): NAGVMQNPRHLVRRRGQEARLRCSPMKGHSHVYWYRQLPEEGLKFMVYLQKENIIDESGMPKERFSAEFPKEGPSILRIQQVVRGDSAAYFCASSPGRVWSGTEAFFGQGTRLTVV.

This clonotype has a count of ten or more. The V gene is TRBV6-5, the J gene TRBJ1-6; D not resolved. V was trimmed by 5 bases and J by 7 bases, leaving 18 bases between them. CDR1 MNHEY and CDR2 SVGAGI come from the germline V gene. CDR3 length: 16 amino acids. CDR3 in DNA: TGTGCCAGCAGTCCCGGTTGGGGTCGGCACAATTCACCCCTCCACTTT. As protein: CASSPGWGRHNSPLHF.

The V call is TRBV7-2, the J call TRBJ1-1, with 9 bases lining up with TRBD1. From germline, CDR1 is SGHTA and CDR2 FQGNSA. The CDR3 spans 15 residues. V lost 4 bases and J lost 5; bases outside the gene matches: 8. The CDR3 DNA sequence: TGTGCCAGCAGCTCGCAGACAGGGGGGATGACTGAAGCTTTCTTT. The encoded protein is CASSSQTGGMTEAFF.

This clonotype was counted ten times or more. The junction departs from germline at one end; a sequencing error may be responsible. The chain couples TRBV12-3 or TRBV12-4 to TRBJ2-5; the D gene is possibly TRBD1 (6 bases). The CDR3 sequence is 13 residues long. CDR3 sequence (DNA): TGTGCCAGCAGAACAGGGTTCGAAGAGACCCAGCACTTC. This sequence encodes CASRTGFEETQHF.

This clonotype showed up many times. The CDR3 protein is CASSDGFILEAFF. Here the CDR3 DNA reads TGTGCCAGCAGTGACGGGTTCATTCTCGAAGCTTTCTTT. The V and J genes are TRBV25-1 and TRBJ1-1; D gene unclear. The CDR3 runs to 13 residues. Trimming removed 3 bases at V and 8 bases at J, with 13 bases between. Germline V gives CDR1 MGHDK, CDR2 SYGVNS.

This clonotype was recorded many times. The chain links TRBV5-1 to TRBJ1-3; D ambiguous. CDR3 length: 14 amino acids. Per the germline V gene, CDR1 is SGHRS and CDR2 is YFSETQ. V was cut by 0 bases and J by 2 bases, with 6 bases left in between. The CDR3 DNA sequence: TGCGCCAGCAGCTTGGCAACGCCTGGAAACACCATATATTTT. Protein: CASSLATPGNTIYF.

This clonotype came up many times. The genes are TRBV12-3 or TRBV12-4 and TRBJ2-7, with D perhaps TRBD1 (5 bases). Deletions cut 3 bases from V and 1 base from J, with 10 bases between. The CDR3 runs to 14 residues. The CDR3 nucleotides read TGTGCCAGCAGTTTTGACAGACCGTCCTACGAGCAGTACTTC. Translation: CASSFDRPSYEQYF.

This clonotype was observed many times. The chain links TRBV20-1 to TRBJ1-3, with D perhaps matching TRBD1 (5 bases). Looked up from germline, CDR1 is DFQATT and CDR2 is SNEGSKA (reference sequence). This CDR3 comprises 15 residues. Trimming removed 4 bases from V and 2 bases from J, with 15 bases in between. The CDR3 nucleotides read TGCAGTGCTACGGACATCGAATTTACTGGAAACACCATATATTTT. This translates into CSATDIEFTGNTIYF.

The chain joins TRBV5-6 to TRBJ2-3; perhaps D is TRBD1 or TRBD2 (6 bases each). The CDR3 consists of 14 residues. Germline CDR1 SGHDT, CDR2 YYEEEE. Trimming cost V 3 bases and J 6 bases, with 14 bases left between them. The CDR3: CASSSPGAGDTQYF. The CDR3 coding sequence is TGTGCCAGCAGCTCCCCAGGGGCGGGGGATACGCAGTATTTT.

The chain joins TRBV19 to TRBJ2-1, with D possibly TRBD1 on 8 matching bases. V lost 6 bases to trimming and J lost 6 bases, with 18 bases between them. Germline V gene sequence: CDR1 LNHDA, CDR2 SQIVND (reference sequence). CDR3 length equals 15 residues. The DNA for the CDR3 is TGTGCCAGTAGGCAGGGGGCGGCGGGGGCCAATGAGCAGTTCTTC. Its protein is CASRQGAAGANEQFF.

This clonotype was seen many times. This chain uses TRBV5-1 with TRBJ1-1, with a possible D match to TRBD1 (5 bases). V was clipped by 4 bases and J by 3 bases, with 16 bases between them. This CDR3 is 15 amino acids long. Per germline, CDR1 SGHRS and CDR2 YFSETQ. In DNA form, the CDR3 reads TGCGCCAGCAGCAATGGGCTAGGGGTCTACACTGAAGCTTTCTTT. Translating gives CASSNGLGVYTEAFF.

In this sample, this clonotype turned up many times. The chain has TRBV5-5 and TRBJ1-2; possibly TRBD1 for D (6 bases). CDR1 is SGHKS, CDR2 YYEKEE, per germline (reference sequence). This CDR3 is built from 13 residues. V lost 6 bases to trimming and J lost 10 bases, with 19 bases between them. The CDR3 DNA follows: TGTGCCAGCACCCCAGGGGAAAGGGCCGCCTACACCTTC. It translates to CASTPGERAAYTF.